Shown below are 8 T cell receptor beta chains from a single sample sequenced in a study of response to subunit inactivated influenza vaccine. Each CDR3 protein is one row after TCRdb ran MiXCR on the RT-PCR reads. The sample includes roughly 700,000 distinct CDR3 sequences, about 14% of them seen just once. Here the sequenced sample was PBMCs from blood, taken about 14 days before vaccination. These receptor sequences come from a man aged 45-65 years who received an inactivated influenza vaccine.

This clonotype turned up a few times. The V call is TRBV9, the J call TRBJ2-2, with 10 bases aligning to TRBD2. In germline, CDR1 is SGDLS, CDR2 YYNGEE. There are 15 residues in the CDR3. The ends lost 2 bases at V and 7 bases at J; junction bases unmatched: 5. The CDR3 DNA follows: TGTGCCAGCAGCGTCTCAGCGGGGGGGGTCGGGGAGCTGTTTTTT. Protein: CASSVSAGGVGELFF.

This clonotype turned up a few times. The chain links TRBV6-2 or TRBV6-3 to TRBJ1-2, with TRBD1 identical over 7 bases. CDR1 and CDR2 (germline): MNHEY, SVGEGT. V gave up 2 bases and J gave up 6 bases; unmatched junction bases: 9. The CDR3 is 15 residues long. DNA for the CDR3: TGTGCCAGCAGTTACGCGAAGACAGGGAGGAATGGCTACACCTTC. Protein: CASSYAKTGRNGYTF.

The genes are TRBV6-1 and TRBJ2-3; D remains ambiguous. Germline-derived CDR1 and CDR2 are MNHNS and SASEGT. With 4 bases removed from V and 5 bases from J, the gap between germline ends came to 10 bases. The CDR3 spans 13 residues. DNA for the CDR3: TGTGCCAGCAGTGCTAGAAAAGGAGATACGCAGTATTTT. This encodes CASSARKGDTQYF.

This clonotype was observed many times. V and J are TRBV11-2 and TRBJ2-7; maybe TRBD1 (6 bases). The CDR3 length is 14 residues. V was clipped by 5 bases and J by 6 bases, with 17 bases between them. CDR1 is SGHAT, CDR2 FQNNGV, per germline. The CDR3 loop is CASSAITGHREQYF. The DNA for the CDR3 is TGTGCCAGCAGCGCGATTACGGGACATCGCGAGCAGTACTTC.

This clonotype was counted only a few times. This sequence joins TRBV28 and TRBJ2-7; 8 nucleotides agree with TRBD2. The CDR3 spans 12 residues. Germline V lookup: CDR1 MDHEN, CDR2 SYDVKM. The trim removed 8 bases at V and 7 bases at J, leaving 7 bases unmatched. CDR3 DNA sequence: TGTGCCAGCGAAACCAGCGGGGGTGAGCAGTACTTC. Its translation is CASETSGGEQYF.

The chain uses TRBV29-1 and TRBJ2-1; D gene uncertain. Germline assignment: CDR1 SQVTM and CDR2 ANQGSEA. The CDR3 is 15 amino acids. The germline V and J ends were trimmed by 1 base and 1 base, with 11 bases remaining between them. In nucleotides, the CDR3 is TGCAGCGTTGAAGGATCTGAACCATCCTACAATGAGCAGTTCTTC. It codes for CSVEGSEPSYNEQFF.

This clonotype has just a few counts. This rearrangement joins TRBV20-1 to TRBJ2-7; 12 positions match TRBD2. This CDR3 is 15 amino acids long. Germline trimming cut 5 bases from V and 5 bases from J; bases unmatched to any gene: 10. Germline V gene sequence: CDR1 DFQATT, CDR2 SNEGSKA (reference sequence). CDR3 nucleotides: TGCAGTGCTGCACCTAGCGGGAGGGCCGGGGACGAGCAGTACTTC. It codes for CSAAPSGRAGDEQYF.

The gene calls are TRBV3-1 and TRBJ2-6, with TRBD1 matching over 8 bases. The germline V gene encodes CDR1 LGHDT and CDR2 YNNKEL (reference sequence). The CDR3 runs to 20 residues. The J segment lost 1 base and the V segment lost 0 bases, leaving 11 bases of the junction unmatched. CDR3 residues: CASSQDVTGQAPSGANVLTF. The CDR3 DNA is TGTGCCAGCAGCCAAGATGTCACGGGACAGGCCCCATCTGGGGCCAACGTCCTGACTTTC. The full variable domain, completed using reference TRBV3-1 and TRBJ2-6, is DTAVSQTPKYLVTQMGNDKSIKCEQNLGHDTMYWYKQDSKKFLKIMFSYNNKELIINETVPNRFSPKSPDKAHLNLHINSLELGDSAVYFCASSQDVTGQAPSGANVLTFGAGSRLTVL.